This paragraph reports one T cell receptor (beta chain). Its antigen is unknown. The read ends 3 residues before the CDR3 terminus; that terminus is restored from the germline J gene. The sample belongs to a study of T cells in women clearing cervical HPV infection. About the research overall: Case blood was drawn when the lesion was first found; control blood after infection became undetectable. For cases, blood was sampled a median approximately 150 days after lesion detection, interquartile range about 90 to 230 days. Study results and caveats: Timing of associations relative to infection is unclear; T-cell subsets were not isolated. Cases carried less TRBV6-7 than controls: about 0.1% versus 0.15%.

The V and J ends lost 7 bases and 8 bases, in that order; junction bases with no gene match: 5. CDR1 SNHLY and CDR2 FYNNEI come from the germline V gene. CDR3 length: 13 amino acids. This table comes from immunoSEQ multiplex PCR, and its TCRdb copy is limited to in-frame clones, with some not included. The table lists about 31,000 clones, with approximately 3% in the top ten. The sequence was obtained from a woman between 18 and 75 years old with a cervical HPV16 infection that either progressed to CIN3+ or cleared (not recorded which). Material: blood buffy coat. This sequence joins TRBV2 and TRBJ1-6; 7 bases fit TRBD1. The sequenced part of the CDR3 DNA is TGTGCCAGCAAATCCCAGGGGGATTCACCC. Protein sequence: CASKSQGDSP. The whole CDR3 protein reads CASKSQGDSPLHF. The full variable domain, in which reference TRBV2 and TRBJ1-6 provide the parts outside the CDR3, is EPEVTQTPSHQVTQMGQEVILRCVPISNHLYFYWYRQILGQKVEFLVSFYNNEISEKSEIFDDQFSVERPDGSNFTLKIRSTKLEDSAMYFCASKSQGDSPLHFGNGTRLTVT.